The clone carrying this T cell receptor beta chain turned up a few times. This CDR3 contains 14 residues. The germline V gene encodes CDR1 SNHLY and CDR2 FYNNEI. The ends lost 6 bases at V and 2 bases at J; junction bases unmatched: 3. Measured with immunoSEQ multiplex PCR; TCRdb has only the in-frame clones, and not every one. The sample includes some 150,000 clones, roughly 86% of them seen just once. This entry is derived from a study of blood T cell repertoires in COVID-19. The sequenced sample was peripheral blood. The clonotype comes from a man between 65 and 85 years old with acute or convalescent COVID-19. V and J are TRBV2 and TRBJ2-7, with 11 bases matching TRBD2. In nucleotides, the CDR3 is TGTGCCAGCAGCCAGGGACTAGCGGCCTACGAGCAGTACTTC. Translated: CASSQGLAAYEQYF.